This TCR beta chain is from a study of vaccination and CD4 T cells after COVID-19. V lost 4 bases to trimming and J lost 0 bases, with 11 bases between them. The CDR3 consists of 16 residues. Germline lookup yields CDR1 KGHDR and CDR2 SFDVKD. As concerns this clonotype: What it recognizes is unknown.

Treatment in this sample: roughly 10-day PBMC culture with coronavirus spike peptide pools or control peptides (ViraFEST assay). One should note that the unexposed donor's CD4+ T cells were collected before the COVID-19 pandemic (2011-2018). Cells received half-medium changes with fresh IL-2 medium on days 3 and 7. Sequence data for DNA of cultured CD4+ T cells were generated by the Oncomine TCR Beta short-read assay. Genomic DNA from cultured CD4+ T cells was extracted. TCRdb passed the PCR reads through MiXCR, listing each CDR3 protein once. This sample has 7,500 to 9,000 distinct CDR3 sequences; approximately 37% occur once, and the top ten carry around 15%.

This chain links TRBV24-1 with TRBJ2-2, with a weak D call TRBD1 (5 bases). The origin of this receptor is a human donor in good health. The sequencing input was CD4+ T cells from blood, cultured in vitro. CDR3 loop: CATSEPTASNTGELFF. CDR3 DNA: TGTGCCACCAGTGAACCGACAGCTTCGAACACCGGGGAGCTGTTTTTT.